These 18 T cell receptor beta chains share one sample of origin, sequenced in a study of cytomegalovirus exposure and HLA in healthy donors. The PCR contained 60 Vbeta and 13 Jbeta primers. The assay was immunoSEQ multiplex PCR, and TCRdb's table has in-frame clones only and misses some. The sample has 150,000 to 200,000 clones, about two thirds seen once. Sequenced: PBMCs. These receptors were collected from a woman aged 18 to 35 in good health and CMV-seropositive.

CDR3 nucleotide sequence: TGTGCCAGCAGCTCCCCAGACAGGGGAAATCAGCCCCAGCATTTT. This translates into CASSSPDRGNQPQHF. This chain uses TRBV7-8 with TRBJ1-5; TRBD1 matches at 8 bases. In germline, CDR1 is SGHVS, CDR2 FQNEAQ. Unmatched junction bases numbered 6, after V lost 4 bases and J lost 4 bases. The CDR3 has 15 residues.

This chain uses TRBV6-5 with TRBJ2-5; D may be TRBD1 (6 bases). This CDR3 comprises 16 residues. In germline, CDR1 is MNHEY, CDR2 SVGAGI. Trimming cost V 0 bases and J 2 bases, with 13 bases left between them. DNA of the CDR3: TGTGCCAGCAGTTACTCGGGGGCGAAACCGCAAGAGACCCAGTACTTC. Residues: CASSYSGAKPQETQYF.

This clone was counted a few times. Its ends do not fully match the called genes, so a read error is possible. The chain links TRBV5-4 to TRBJ1-2, with 9 positions matching TRBD1. CDR3 size: 15 residues. The germline V gene has CDR1 SGHNT and CDR2 YYREEE (reference sequence). The CDR3 region has the DNA TGTGCCAGCAGCCGGGGGGACAGGGAGTTCTATGTCTACACCTTC. Protein sequence: CASSRGDREFYVYTF.

The CDR3 bases are TGTGCCAGCAGTGCCTCGGGGGAACTCTACAATGAGCAGTTCTTC. Protein: CASSASGELYNEQFF. The chain is built from TRBV6-5 and TRBJ2-1; a weak D match, TRBD2 (6 bases). With 5 bases removed from V and 3 bases from J, the gap between germline ends came to 14 bases. Germline CDR1 reads MNHEY; CDR2 reads SVGAGI. This CDR3 spans 15 amino acids.

The chain is built from TRBV4-3 and TRBJ2-7; D perhaps matches TRBD1 (6 bases). V lost 6 bases and J 3 bases, leaving 15 bases between the germline ends. The CDR3 covers 14 residues. CDR1 and CDR2 from the germline V gene are LGHNA and YSLEER. The CDR3 bases are TGCGCCAGCAGTCCGACCCAACAGGGCTACGAGCAGTACTTC. It translates to CASSPTQQGYEQYF.

This clone appeared a few times. The chain links TRBV5-3 to TRBJ2-5, with 8 bases matching TRBD1. TRBV5-3 is assigned to the ORF class and has an uncertain function. CDR3 size: 16 residues. With 0 bases clipped from V and 3 bases from J, the junction kept 7 bases outside the gene matches. In nucleotides, the CDR3 is TGTGCCAGAAGCTTGGAATATGGGACAGGAAAAGAGACCCAGTACTTC. Its translation is CARSLEYGTGKETQYF.

The chain joins TRBV28 to TRBJ2-1; weak D call: TRBD2 (7 bases). Trimming left V 6 bases short and J 3 bases short, with 18 bases between. The CDR3 covers 16 residues. Per germline, CDR1 MDHEN and CDR2 SYDVKM. The chain's CDR3 is CASRFWGGKGYNEQFF. The CDR3, as DNA: TGTGCCAGCAGATTTTGGGGGGGCAAAGGCTACAATGAGCAGTTCTTC.

CDR3 bases: TGTGCCAGCTCACCACCATTAGCTTTGAGCACTGAAGCTTTCTTT. Its translation is CASSPPLALSTEAFF. The V gene is TRBV18, the J gene TRBJ1-1; D gene ambiguous. The CDR3 runs 15 residues. Germline V lookup: CDR1 KGHSH, CDR2 LQKENI. Trimming removed 0 bases from V and 4 bases from J, with 12 bases in between.

The V gene is TRBV4-1, the J gene TRBJ1-1; 9 bases fit TRBD1. CDR1 MGHRA and CDR2 YSYEKL come from the germline V gene. The J segment lost 13 bases and the V segment lost 3 bases, leaving 18 bases of the junction unmatched. This CDR3 contains 16 residues. The CDR3 nucleotides are TGCGCCAGCAGCCACCTTATAATAAGACAGGGGGGGTTAGGTTTCTTT. Translating it yields CASSHLIIRQGGLGFF.

This chain uses TRBV4-2 with TRBJ2-7; 8 positions match TRBD2. Losses at the gene ends were 4 bases for V and 0 bases for J; bases not matched to a gene: 5. The length of the CDR3 is 15 residues. Per the germline V gene, CDR1 is LGHNA and CDR2 is YNFKEQ. The CDR3 coding sequence is TGTGCCAGCAGCCGAGGAAGCGGGAGCTCCTACGAGCAGTACTTC. This codes for CASSRGSGSSYEQYF.

V gene TRBV6-4 combines with J gene TRBJ1-5; D is undetermined. Trimming took off 8 bases at V and 2 bases at J, with 13 bases between the two ends. The CDR3 is 14 residues long. Germline V lookup: CDR1 MRHNA, CDR2 SNTAGT. CDR3 in amino acids: CASPVVGCNQPQHF. Written as DNA, the CDR3 is TGTGCCAGCCCGGTTGTCGGGTGCAATCAGCCCCAGCATTTT.

This clone was counted between two and nine times. This chain links TRBV9 with TRBJ1-5; D remains unclear. The V and J ends lost 0 bases and 0 bases respectively, with 4 bases between them. Germline CDR1 SGDLS, CDR2 YYNGEE. The CDR3 covers 14 residues. The CDR3 DNA reads as TGTGCCAGCAGCGTAGGGAGTAGCAATCAGCCCCAGCATTTT. It is translated as CASSVGSSNQPQHF.

The chain combines TRBV6-5 with TRBJ1-3; D remains unclear. Germline V CDR1 and CDR2: MNHEY, SVGAGI. This CDR3 is built from 13 residues. Trimming took 8 bases from V and 0 from J, leaving 8 bases between them. CDR3 sequence: CASQARSGNTIYF. The DNA of the CDR3 is TGTGCCAGCCAGGCTCGCTCTGGAAACACCATATATTTT.

This clone showed up just a few times. V and J are TRBV19 and TRBJ1-1; 9 positions agree with TRBD1. Germline V gives CDR1 LNHDA, CDR2 SQIVND (reference sequence). The V and J ends lost 4 bases and 6 bases, in that order; junction bases with no gene match: 6. The CDR3 loop spans 14 amino acids. CDR3 sequence: CASSTRTGVAEAFF. DNA for the CDR3: TGTGCCAGTAGTACCAGGACAGGGGTGGCTGAAGCTTTCTTT.

The V call is TRBV5-1, the J call TRBJ2-7; 10 bases agree with TRBD2. This CDR3 has 15 amino acids. The junction had 10 bases not matched to a gene; V was cut back by 4 bases and J by 6 bases. Germline V gives CDR1 SGHRS, CDR2 YFSETQ. CDR3 sequence reads: CASSALAGVKGEQYF. CDR3 bases: TGCGCCAGCAGCGCGCTAGCGGGAGTTAAGGGCGAGCAGTACTTC.

This chain links TRBV19 with TRBJ1-4, with TRBD1 matching over 8 bases. Germline loops: CDR1 LNHDA, CDR2 SQIVND (reference sequence). With 5 bases clipped from V and 0 bases from J, the junction kept 8 bases outside the gene matches. The CDR3 has 17 residues. The DNA for the CDR3 is TGTGCCAGTAGTTCCGGGACAGGAGTGGCAACTAATGAAAAACTGTTTTTT. This codes for CASSSGTGVATNEKLFF.

This clone was seen only once. The rearrangement links TRBV5-1 to TRBJ2-7, with 7 bases fitting TRBD2. Germline CDR1 and CDR2: SGHRS and YFSETQ. The CDR3 runs to 16 residues. The ends lost 4 bases at V and 0 bases at J; junction bases unmatched: 10. The CDR3 DNA sequence: TGCGCCAGCAGCCTATTAGGAGCGGGGTTCTCCTACGAGCAGTACTTC. Protein: CASSLLGAGFSYEQYF.

The chain uses TRBV5-6 and TRBJ1-1, with TRBD1 matching 9 bases. The CDR3 consists of 13 residues. Trimming removed 3 bases from V and 3 bases from J; junction bases left unmatched: 0. Germline CDR1 SGHDT, CDR2 YYEEEE. CDR3 amino acids: CASSWDRDTEAFF. The CDR3, as DNA: TGTGCCAGCAGCTGGGACAGGGACACTGAAGCTTTCTTT.